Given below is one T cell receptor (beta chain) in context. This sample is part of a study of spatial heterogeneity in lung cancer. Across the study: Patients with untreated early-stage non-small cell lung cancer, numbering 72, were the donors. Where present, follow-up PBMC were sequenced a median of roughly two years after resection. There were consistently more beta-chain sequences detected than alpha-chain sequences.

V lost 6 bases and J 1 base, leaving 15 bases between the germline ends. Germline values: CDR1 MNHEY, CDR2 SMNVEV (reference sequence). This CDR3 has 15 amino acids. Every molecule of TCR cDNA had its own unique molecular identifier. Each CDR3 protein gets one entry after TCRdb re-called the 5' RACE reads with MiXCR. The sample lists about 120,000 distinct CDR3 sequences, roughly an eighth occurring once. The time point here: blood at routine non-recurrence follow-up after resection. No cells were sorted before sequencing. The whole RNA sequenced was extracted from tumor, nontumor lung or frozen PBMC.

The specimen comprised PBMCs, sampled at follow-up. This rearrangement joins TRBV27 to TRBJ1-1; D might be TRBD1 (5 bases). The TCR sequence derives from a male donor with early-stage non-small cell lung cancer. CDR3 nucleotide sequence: TGTGCCAGCAGATGGGAGGGGCTGGGGAACACTGAAGCTTTCTTT. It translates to CASRWEGLGNTEAFF.